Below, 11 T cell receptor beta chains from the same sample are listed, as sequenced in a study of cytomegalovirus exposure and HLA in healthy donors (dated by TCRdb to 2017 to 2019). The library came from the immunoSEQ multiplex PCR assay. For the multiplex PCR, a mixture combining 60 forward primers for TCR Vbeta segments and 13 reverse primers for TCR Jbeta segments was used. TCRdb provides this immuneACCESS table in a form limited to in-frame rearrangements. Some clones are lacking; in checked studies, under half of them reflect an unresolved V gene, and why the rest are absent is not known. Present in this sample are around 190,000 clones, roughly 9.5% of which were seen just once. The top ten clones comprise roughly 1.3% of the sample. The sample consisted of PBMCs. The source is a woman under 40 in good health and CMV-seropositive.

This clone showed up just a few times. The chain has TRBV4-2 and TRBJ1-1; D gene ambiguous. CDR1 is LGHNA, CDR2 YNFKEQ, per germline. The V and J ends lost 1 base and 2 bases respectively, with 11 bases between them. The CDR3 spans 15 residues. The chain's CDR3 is CASSQGTVLNTEAFF. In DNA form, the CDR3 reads TGTGCCAGCAGCCAAGGAACAGTCCTCAACACTGAAGCTTTCTTT.

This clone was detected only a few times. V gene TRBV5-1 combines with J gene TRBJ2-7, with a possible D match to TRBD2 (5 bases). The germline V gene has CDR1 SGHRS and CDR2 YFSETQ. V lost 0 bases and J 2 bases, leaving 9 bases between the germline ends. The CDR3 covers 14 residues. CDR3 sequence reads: CASSLGGNAYEQYF. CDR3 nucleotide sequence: TGCGCCAGCAGCTTGGGAGGGAATGCCTACGAGCAGTACTTC.

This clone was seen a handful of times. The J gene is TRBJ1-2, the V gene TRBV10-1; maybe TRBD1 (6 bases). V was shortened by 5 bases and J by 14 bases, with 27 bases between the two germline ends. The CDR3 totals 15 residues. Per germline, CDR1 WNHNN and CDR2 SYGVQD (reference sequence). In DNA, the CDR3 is TGCGCCAGCAGTTATCCGGGACAAGAGATGGGTTTTGGGACCTTC. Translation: CASSYPGQEMGFGTF.

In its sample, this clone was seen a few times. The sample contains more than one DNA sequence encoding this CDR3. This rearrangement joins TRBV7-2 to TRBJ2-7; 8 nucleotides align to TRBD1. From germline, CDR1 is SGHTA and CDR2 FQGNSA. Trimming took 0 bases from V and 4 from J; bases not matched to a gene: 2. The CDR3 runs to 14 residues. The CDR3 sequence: CASSLARGPYEQYF. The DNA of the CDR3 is TGTGCCAGCAGCTTAGCCAGGGGGCCTTACGAGCAGTACTTC.

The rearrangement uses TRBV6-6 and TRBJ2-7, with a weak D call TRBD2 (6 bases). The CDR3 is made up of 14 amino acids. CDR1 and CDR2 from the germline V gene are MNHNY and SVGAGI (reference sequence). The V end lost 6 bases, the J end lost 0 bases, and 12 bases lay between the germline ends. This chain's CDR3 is CASRPGGVSYEQYF. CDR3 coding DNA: TGTGCCAGCAGACCCGGCGGGGTCTCCTACGAGCAGTACTTC.

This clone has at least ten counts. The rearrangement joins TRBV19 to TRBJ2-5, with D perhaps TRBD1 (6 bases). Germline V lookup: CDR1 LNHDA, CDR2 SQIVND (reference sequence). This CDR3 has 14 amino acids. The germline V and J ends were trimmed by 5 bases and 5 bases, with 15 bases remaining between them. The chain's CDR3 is CASSPRQVGETQYF. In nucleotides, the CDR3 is TGTGCCAGTAGTCCCCGACAGGTCGGGGAGACCCAGTACTTC.

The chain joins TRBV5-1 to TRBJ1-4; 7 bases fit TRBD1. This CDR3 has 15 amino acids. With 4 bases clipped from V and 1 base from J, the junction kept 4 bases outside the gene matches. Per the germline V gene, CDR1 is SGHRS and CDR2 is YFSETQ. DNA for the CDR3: TGCGCCAGCAGCGATGGGACAGAAACTAATGAAAAACTGTTTTTT. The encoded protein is CASSDGTETNEKLFF.

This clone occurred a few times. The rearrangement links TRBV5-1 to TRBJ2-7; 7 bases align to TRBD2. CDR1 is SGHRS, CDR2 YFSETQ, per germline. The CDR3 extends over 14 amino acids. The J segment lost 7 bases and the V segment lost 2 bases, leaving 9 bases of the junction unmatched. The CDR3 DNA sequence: TGCGCCAGCAGCTTCGGGGGGAGCTTTGGGGAGCAGTACTTC. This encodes CASSFGGSFGEQYF.

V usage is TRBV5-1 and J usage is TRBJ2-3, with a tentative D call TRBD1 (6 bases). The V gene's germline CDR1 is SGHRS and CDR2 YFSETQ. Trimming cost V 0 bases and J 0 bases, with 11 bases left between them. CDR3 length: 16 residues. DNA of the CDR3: TGCGCCAGCAGCTTGGCAGGGGCAGCCAGCACAGATACGCAGTATTTT. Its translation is CASSLAGAASTDTQYF.

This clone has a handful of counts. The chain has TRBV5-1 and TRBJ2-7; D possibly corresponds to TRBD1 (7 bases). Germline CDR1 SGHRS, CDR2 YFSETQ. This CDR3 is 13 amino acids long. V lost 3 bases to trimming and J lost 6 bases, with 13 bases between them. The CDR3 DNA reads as TGCGCCAGCAGCTACCGACAGGGAGGCGAGCAGTACTTC. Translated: CASSYRQGGEQYF.

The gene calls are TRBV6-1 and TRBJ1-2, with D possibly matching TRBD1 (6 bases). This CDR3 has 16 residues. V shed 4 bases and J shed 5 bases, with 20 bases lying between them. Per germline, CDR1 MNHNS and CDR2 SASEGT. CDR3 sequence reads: CASSGKPGQKPYGYTF. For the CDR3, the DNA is TGTGCCAGCAGTGGAAAGCCCGGACAGAAACCTTATGGCTACACCTTC.